This T cell receptor (beta chain) appears in the sequencing data of a study of OX40 agonist ivuxolimab in advanced cancers. Whole-study findings and limits: Among the nonresponders, some also had low normalized T-cell clonal expansion.

As for this clone: Its specificity is not known.

Patients were excluded for autoimmune disease history or systemic immunosuppression. The table came from immunoSEQ multiplex PCR; TCRdb's copy has only in-frame clones and leaves some out. This sample has about 75,000 clones, with 70% to 90% found just once. This CDR3 region has 14 residues. Germline V gene data show CDR1 as MGHDK and CDR2 as SYGVNS. The V and J ends lost 6 bases and 3 bases, in that order; junction bases with no gene match: 6. This clonotype was obtained from an adult with an advanced solid tumor such as melanoma, head and neck, liver or kidney cancer. The chain has TRBV25-1 and TRBJ2-7; 9 positions match TRBD1. The source was CD4+ or CD8+ T cells sorted from blood, collected in a trial of the OX40 agonist ivuxolimab. This CDR3 is CASSRTGDLYEQYF. DNA for the CDR3: TGTGCCAGCAGCAGGACAGGGGACCTCTACGAGCAGTACTTC.